The source of this T cell receptor beta chain is a study of control samples from healthy donors and cancer patients. Germline V gene sequence: CDR1 GTSNPN, CDR2 SVGIG (reference sequence). Germline trimming cut 7 bases from V and 0 bases from J; bases unmatched to any gene: 5. The CDR3 totals 13 residues. TCRdb keeps only in-frame clones here, not all; method: immunoSEQ multiplex PCR. This table has approximately 20,000 clones, roughly 80% appearing once. Material for sequencing was PBMCs. The chain recombines TRBV30 with TRBJ1-1; 7 bases fit TRBD1. This TCR was recovered from a man aged 55 to 70 with colorectal cancer. The CDR3 DNA reads TGTGCCTTCCACAGGGGACTGAACACTGAAGCTTTCTTT. The encoded protein is CAFHRGLNTEAFF.